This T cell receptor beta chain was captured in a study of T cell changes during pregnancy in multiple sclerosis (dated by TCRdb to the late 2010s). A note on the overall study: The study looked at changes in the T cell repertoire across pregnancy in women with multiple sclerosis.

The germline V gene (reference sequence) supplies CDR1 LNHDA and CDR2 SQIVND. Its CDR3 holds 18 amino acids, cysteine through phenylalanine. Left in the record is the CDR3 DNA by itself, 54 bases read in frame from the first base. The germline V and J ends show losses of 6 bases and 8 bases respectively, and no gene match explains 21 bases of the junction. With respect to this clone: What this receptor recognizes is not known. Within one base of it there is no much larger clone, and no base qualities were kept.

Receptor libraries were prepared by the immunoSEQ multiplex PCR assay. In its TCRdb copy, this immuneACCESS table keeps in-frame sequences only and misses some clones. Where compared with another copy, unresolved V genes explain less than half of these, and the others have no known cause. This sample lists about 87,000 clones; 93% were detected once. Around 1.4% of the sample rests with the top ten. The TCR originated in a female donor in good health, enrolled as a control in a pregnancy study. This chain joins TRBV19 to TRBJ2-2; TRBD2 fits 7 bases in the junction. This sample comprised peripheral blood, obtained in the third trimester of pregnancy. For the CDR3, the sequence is CASSPRRAGVYPGGELFF. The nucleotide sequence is TGTGCCAGTAGCCCCCGTAGGGCGGGAGTATACCCCGGTGGGGAGCTGTTTTTT.